Each of the 12 T cell receptor beta chains below was sequenced from the same sample in a study of beta chain features in type 1 diabetes. Study results and limitations: All four CD4+ subsets from Type 1 diabetes patients carried moderately but significantly shorter TCRB CDR3s.

Their antigen targets remain unknown. Sequenced material consisted of expressed TCRB transcripts (all of the isolated RNA was reverse transcribed). Libraries were prepared by immunoSEQ multiplex PCR; TCRdb keeps only in-frame clonotypes and omits some of them. The sample carries tens of thousands of clones, 52% recorded once. Sample: Tregs from blood. The receptor source for this set is a woman in her 40s with type 1 diabetes.

This sequence joins TRBV7-2 and TRBJ2-5; 12 bases match TRBD1. The J call may not be correct, given that the DNA end is closer to TRBJ2-7. This CDR3 is 14 amino acids long. Germline V gives CDR1 SGHTA, CDR2 FQGNSA. This CDR3 is CASSRDRGQYEQYF. For the CDR3, the DNA is TGTGCCAGCAGCCGGGACAGGGGGCAGTACGAGCAGTACTTC.

V usage is TRBV6-5 and J usage is TRBJ2-7; perhaps TRBD1 as D (6 bases). CDR1 and CDR2 from the germline V gene are MNHEY and SVGAGI. This CDR3 contains 14 residues. Trimming took 3 bases from V and 3 from J, leaving 12 bases between them. CDR3 nucleotides: TGTGCCAGCAGTTATGGGGTAGGGGGCTACGAGCAGTACTTC. It translates to CASSYGVGGYEQYF.

This sequence joins TRBV6-5 and TRBJ1-1; D is unclear. Trimming left V 0 bases short and J 5 bases short, with 10 bases between. The CDR3 covers 14 residues. CDR1 is MNHEY, CDR2 SVGAGI, per germline. DNA for the CDR3: TGTGCCAGCAGTTACTCGGTGGGAGAGACTGAAGCTTTCTTT. It translates to CASSYSVGETEAFF.

This chain joins TRBV5-1 and TRBJ2-7; TRBD2 matches at 14 bases. V was pared by 3 bases and J by 5 bases, with 7 bases of the junction left unmatched. The CDR3 totals 16 residues. Per germline, CDR1 SGHRS and CDR2 YFSETQ. In DNA, the CDR3 is TGCGCCAGCAGCTGGGGACTAGCGGGAGTAAGAAACGAGCAGTACTTC. The encoded protein is CASSWGLAGVRNEQYF.

V usage is TRBV5-4 and J usage is TRBJ2-5; perhaps TRBD2 as D (6 bases). V gave up 2 bases and J gave up 7 bases, with 15 bases separating them. CDR1 and CDR2 from the germline V gene are SGHNT and YYREEE (reference sequence). This CDR3 spans 14 amino acids. As DNA, the CDR3 is TGTGCCAGCAGCTTTGACTGGGAGGAGGGGACCCAGTACTTC. It encodes CASSFDWEEGTQYF. Together with reference TRBV5-4 and TRBJ2-5, the CDR3 gives the full variable domain: ETGVTQSPTHLIKTRGQQVTLRCSSQSGHNTVSWYQQALGQGPQFIFQYYREEENGRGNFPPRFSGLQFPNYSSELNVNALELDDSALYLCASSFDWEEGTQYFGPGTRLLVL.

The chain has TRBV29-1 and TRBJ2-1, with 13 bases identical to TRBD2. Germline V lookup: CDR1 SQVTM, CDR2 ANQGSEA. Losses at the gene ends were 6 bases for V and 8 bases for J; bases not matched to a gene: 7. The CDR3 sequence is 14 residues long. CDR3 residues: CSVLLAGGRYEQFF. The CDR3 DNA is TGCAGCGTCCTACTAGCGGGGGGGCGTTATGAGCAGTTCTTC.

The chain couples TRBV5-5 to TRBJ1-6; the D gene is possibly TRBD1 (6 bases). The CDR3 runs to 14 residues. V was pared by 2 bases and J by 9 bases, with 12 bases between. Germline loops: CDR1 SGHKS, CDR2 YYEKEE (reference sequence). The CDR3: CASSFDRTSSPLHF. CDR3 bases: TGTGCCAGCAGCTTTGACAGGACAAGTTCACCCCTCCACTTT.

This clone was picked up a small number of times. The chain recombines TRBV18 with TRBJ2-7; TRBD1 aligns across 7 bases. The ends lost 2 bases at V and 4 bases at J; junction bases unmatched: 5. Germline-derived CDR1 and CDR2 are KGHSH and LQKENI. CDR3 size: 14 residues. This chain's CDR3 is CASSPWDSDYEQYF. The CDR3 DNA sequence: TGTGCCAGCTCACCATGGGACAGCGATTACGAGCAGTACTTC. Full variable domain (rest looked up from reference TRBV18 and TRBJ2-7): NAGVMQNPRHLVRRRGQEARLRCSPMKGHSHVYWYRQLPEEGLKFMVYLQKENIIDESGMPKERFSAEFPKEGPSILRIQQVVRGDSAAYFCASSPWDSDYEQYFGPGTRLTVT.

The chain joins TRBV5-5 to TRBJ1-1, with 9 bases aligning to TRBD1. V gave up 5 bases and J gave up 6 bases; unmatched junction bases: 5. The CDR3 runs 13 residues. Germline V gives CDR1 SGHKS, CDR2 YYEKEE (reference sequence). The chain's CDR3 is CASSFTGGSEAFF. The CDR3, as DNA: TGTGCCAGCAGTTTCACAGGGGGCTCTGAAGCTTTCTTT. The entire variable domain, with the rest obtained from reference TRBV5-5 and TRBJ1-1, is as follows: DAGVTQSPTHLIKTRGQQVTLRCSPISGHKSVSWYQQVLGQGPQFIFQYYEKEERGRGNFPDRFSARQFPNYSSELNVNALLLGDSALYLCASSFTGGSEAFFGQGTRLTVV.

In its sample, this clone was seen a few times. V and J are TRBV29-1 and TRBJ1-5, with D possibly matching TRBD1 (5 bases). V lost 7 bases to trimming and J lost 7 bases, with 17 bases between them. This CDR3 is 13 amino acids long. Germline CDR1 reads SQVTM; CDR2 reads ANQGSEA. This CDR3 is CSAAQGTGQPQHF. CDR3 coding DNA: TGCAGCGCGGCGCAGGGAACAGGACAGCCCCAGCATTTT.

The rearrangement uses TRBV7-2 and TRBJ1-2, with 10 positions matching TRBD1. V trimming: 5 bases; J trimming: 4 bases; junction bases outside the gene matches: 4. In germline, CDR1 is SGHTA, CDR2 FQGNSA. The CDR3 sequence is 14 residues long. DNA for the CDR3: TGTGCCAGCAGCACGCGGACAGGGGGCTATGGCTACACCTTC. It specifies CASSTRTGGYGYTF.

In its sample, this clone was seen a few times. This chain joins TRBV10-3 and TRBJ1-3; 7 nucleotides agree with TRBD1. Germline-derived CDR1 and CDR2 are ENHRY and SYGVKD. Trimming cost V 8 bases and J 4 bases; bases outside gene matches: 8. The CDR3 has 14 residues. In DNA, the CDR3 is TGTGCCATCTCCAGGGGGTCTGGCGGAAACACCATATATTTT. Translated, it gives CAISRGSGGNTIYF.